This is a list of T cell receptor beta chains from one sample in a study of blood T cells in healthy people across ages. One entry per CDR3 protein, called by TCRdb with MiXCR from the 5' RACE reads. This sample has over 700,000 distinct CDR3 sequences, with roughly 25% found just once. This same sample was also taken into another study, of T cells of mothers and their children.

Sample: blood. All receptors derive from a boy between 10 and 17 years old in good health. Each CDR3 is given with its conserved first and last residue. Clone size is given for some rows only: seen once, a few or many times, or a class if the clone is expanded.

v_call clone_size cdr3_aa
TRBV27 NA CASSYMPQETQYF
TRBV12-3/TRBV12-4 NA CASSSLAGIEKLFF
TRBV12-3/TRBV12-4 NA CASSLGVRAQHF
TRBV7-2 NA CASSFGGGRDTQYF
TRBV29-1 NA CSVEVFTEAFF
TRBV6-6 NA CASGTGGFRETQYF
TRBV20-1 few CSASLAGTDTQYF
TRBV2 few CASNFSPEGTNTGELFF
TRBV7-2 NA CATGGSYEQYF
TRBV29-1 NA CSVDLSLASTDTQYF
TRBV7-8 NA CASSSTSGGAHAYEQYF
TRBV28 NA CASSSSDAYQNIQYF
TRBV4-1 few CASSRSGTSGQETQYF
TRBV13 NA CASSFGGNNNEQFF
TRBV7-3 NA CASSLRQGSDTQYF
TRBV29-1 NA CSVVPAGGFDEQYF
TRBV29-1 NA CSAREDEQFF
TRBV20-1 NA CSASQGAGGLADTQYF
TRBV14 few CASSQDSGGRAGYTF
TRBV12-3/TRBV12-4 few CASTTEAGRYGYTF
TRBV28 NA CALGGRGSNQPQHF
TRBV7-7 NA CASSQDLAGGVDTQYF
TRBV27 few CAGSLSMTGGLGEQYF
TRBV5-6 few CASSSKAYEQYF
TRBV6-6 NA CASSYGDSTDTQYF
TRBV24-1 NA CATSGPVDTGELFF
TRBV6-5 NA CASSTGTNTQYF
TRBV7-2 NA CASSLGVQGETGELFF
TRBV12-3/TRBV12-4 many CASSLEGDGYTF
TRBV7-9 few CASSPKEQFGTTIYF
TRBV12-3/TRBV12-4 few CASSLFVTGSRYEQYF
TRBV4-3 NA CASSQHRPGSYNEQFF
TRBV27 NA CASSLPSGGAWSNEQFF
TRBV2 few CASSWTSDNEQFF
TRBV20-1 NA CSARVGWGEQETQYF
TRBV28 NA CASSLLWDPIDTQYF
TRBV7-9 once CASSLTGPDYGYTF
TRBV6-5 NA CASSYSAGPYEQYF
TRBV25-1 NA CASSESFTGELFF
TRBV7-9 NA CASSTGQEWDGYTF
TRBV11-2 NA CASSTIYRNTEAFF
TRBV4-2 few CASSAGGSYNEQFF
TRBV20-1 NA CSASPGGVKEKLFF
TRBV4-1 NA CASSQILADTYEQYF
TRBV29-1 few CSVASRGTYNEQFF
TRBV5-5 few CASSYQQRDLWTGELFF